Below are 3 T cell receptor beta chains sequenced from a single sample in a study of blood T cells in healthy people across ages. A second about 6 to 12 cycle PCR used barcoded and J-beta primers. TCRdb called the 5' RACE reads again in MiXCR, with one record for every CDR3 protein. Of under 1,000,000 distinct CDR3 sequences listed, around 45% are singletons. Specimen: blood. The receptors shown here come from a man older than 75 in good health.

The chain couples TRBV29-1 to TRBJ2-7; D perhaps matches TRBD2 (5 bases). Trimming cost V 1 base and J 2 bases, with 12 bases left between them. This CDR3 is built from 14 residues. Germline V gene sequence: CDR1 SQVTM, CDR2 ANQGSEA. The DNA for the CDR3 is TGCAGCGTTGAAGGTCCCGGGGAGACCTACGAGCAGTACTTC. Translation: CSVEGPGETYEQYF.

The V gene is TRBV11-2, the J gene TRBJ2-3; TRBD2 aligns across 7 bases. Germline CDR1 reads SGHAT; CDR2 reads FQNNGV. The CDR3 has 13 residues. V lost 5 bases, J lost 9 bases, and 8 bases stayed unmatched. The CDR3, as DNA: TGTGCCAGCAGCCCATTGACTAGCCCAACGCAGTATTTT. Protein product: CASSPLTSPTQYF.

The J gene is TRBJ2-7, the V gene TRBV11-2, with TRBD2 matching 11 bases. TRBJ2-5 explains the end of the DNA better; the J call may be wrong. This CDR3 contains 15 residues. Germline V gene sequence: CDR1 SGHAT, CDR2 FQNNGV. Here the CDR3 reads CASTLAGGGAETQYF. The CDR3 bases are TGTGCCAGCACCCTAGCGGGAGGTGGAGCAGAGACCCAGTACTTC.